This T cell receptor beta chain was identified in a study of blood T cell repertoires in COVID-19. The CDR3 runs to 15 residues. The V gene end was trimmed by 3 bases and the J gene end by 2 bases; junction bases not matched to a gene: 4. The germline V gene has CDR1 MNHNS and CDR2 SASEGT. TCRdb keeps only in-frame clones here, not all; method: immunoSEQ multiplex PCR. The table shows approximately 180,000 clones, with more than 70% occurring only once. Seattle patients were enrolled while actively infected and followed longitudinally. Specimen: peripheral blood. This TCR was recovered from a person between 70 and 80 years old with COVID-19, enrolled during active disease. The J gene is TRBJ1-1, the V gene TRBV6-1, with TRBD1 matching over 9 bases. CDR3 protein: CASSDAGQGNTEAFF. The CDR3 bases are TGTGCCAGCAGTGACGCGGGACAGGGTAACACTGAAGCTTTCTTT.